The text below deals with one TCR beta chain. The CDR3 has 13 residues. V was trimmed by 6 bases and J by 2 bases, leaving 10 bases between them. CDR1 is MNHEY and CDR2 is SVGAGI in the germline V gene. As handled by the study authors: How many nucleated cells were present was estimated from reference gene primer amplification. Generated by immunoSEQ multiplex PCR, the TCRdb table keeps only in-frame clones and is missing some. The V and J calls and clone size come from that table; D and trimming were worked out from the DNA. Altogether approximately 170,000 clones are present, roughly 85% being singletons, with the ten largest covering over 9.5%. The sample belongs to a study of blood T cell repertoires in COVID-19. Background on the study: Both acute and convalescent COVID-19 samples were obtained from the United States, Italy and Spain. Sample material is recorded as cDNA or gDNA derived from T cells, B-cell-depleted T cells, or PBMCs.

The V and J genes are TRBV6-5 and TRBJ1-2, with D tentatively TRBD1 (5 bases). Source material: peripheral blood. This sequence was found in a woman of 80 years or more with active or convalescent COVID-19. The CDR3 loop reads CASSDSFNYGYTF. CDR3 coding DNA: TGTGCCAGCAGCGACAGTTTCAACTATGGCTACACCTTC.